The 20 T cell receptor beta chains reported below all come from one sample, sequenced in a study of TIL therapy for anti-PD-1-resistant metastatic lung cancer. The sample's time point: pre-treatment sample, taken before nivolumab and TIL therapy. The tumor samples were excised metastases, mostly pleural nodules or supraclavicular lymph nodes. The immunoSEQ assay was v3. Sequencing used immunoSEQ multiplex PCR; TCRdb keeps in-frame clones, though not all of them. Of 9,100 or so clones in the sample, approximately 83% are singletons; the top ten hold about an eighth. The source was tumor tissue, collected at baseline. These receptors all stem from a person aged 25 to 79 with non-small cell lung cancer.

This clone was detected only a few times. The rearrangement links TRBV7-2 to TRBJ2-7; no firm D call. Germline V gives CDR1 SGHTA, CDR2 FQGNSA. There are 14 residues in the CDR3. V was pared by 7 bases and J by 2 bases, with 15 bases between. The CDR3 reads CASNRDQGTYEQYF. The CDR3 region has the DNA TGTGCCAGCAACCGAGACCAAGGAACCTACGAGCAGTACTTC.

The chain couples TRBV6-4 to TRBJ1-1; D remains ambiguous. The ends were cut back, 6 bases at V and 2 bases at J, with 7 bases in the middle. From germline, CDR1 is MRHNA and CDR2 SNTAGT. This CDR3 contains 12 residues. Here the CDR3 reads CASRTLNTEAFF. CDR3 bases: TGTGCCAGCAGAACATTAAACACTGAAGCTTTCTTT.

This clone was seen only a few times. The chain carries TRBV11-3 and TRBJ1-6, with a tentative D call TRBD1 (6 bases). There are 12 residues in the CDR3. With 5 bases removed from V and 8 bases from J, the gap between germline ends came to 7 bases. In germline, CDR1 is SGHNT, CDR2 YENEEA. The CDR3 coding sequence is TGTGCCAGCAGCCCAGGGGATTCACCCCTCCACTTT. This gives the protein CASSPGDSPLHF. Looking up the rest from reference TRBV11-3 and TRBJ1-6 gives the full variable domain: EAGVVQSPRYKIIEKKQPVAFWCNPISGHNTLYWYLQNLGQGPELLIRYENEEAVDDSQLPKDRFSAERLKGVDSTLKIQPAELGDSAVYLCASSPGDSPLHFGNGTRLTVT.

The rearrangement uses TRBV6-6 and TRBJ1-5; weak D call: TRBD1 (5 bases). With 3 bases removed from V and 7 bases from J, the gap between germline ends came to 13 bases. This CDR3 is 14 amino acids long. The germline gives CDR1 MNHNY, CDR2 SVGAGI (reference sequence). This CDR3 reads CASSYGGVEQPQHF. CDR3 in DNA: TGTGCCAGCAGTTATGGGGGGGTAGAACAGCCCCAGCATTTT.

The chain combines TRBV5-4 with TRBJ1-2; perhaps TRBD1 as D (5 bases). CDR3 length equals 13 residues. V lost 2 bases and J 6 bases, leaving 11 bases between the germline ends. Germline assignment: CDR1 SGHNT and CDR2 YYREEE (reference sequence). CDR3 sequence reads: CASSFGGRDGYTF. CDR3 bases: TGTGCCAGCAGCTTCGGGGGAAGGGATGGCTACACCTTC.

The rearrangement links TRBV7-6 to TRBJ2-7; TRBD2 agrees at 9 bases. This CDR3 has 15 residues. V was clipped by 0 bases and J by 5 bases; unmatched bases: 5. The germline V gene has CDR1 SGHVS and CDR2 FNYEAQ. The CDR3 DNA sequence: TGTGCCAGCAGCTTAGCAGGCGGGGGGGCCCACGAGCAGTACTTC. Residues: CASSLAGGGAHEQYF.

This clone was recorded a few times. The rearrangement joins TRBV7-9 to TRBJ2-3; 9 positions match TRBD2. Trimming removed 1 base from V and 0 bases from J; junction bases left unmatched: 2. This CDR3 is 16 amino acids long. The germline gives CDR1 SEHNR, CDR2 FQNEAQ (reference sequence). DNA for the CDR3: TGTGCCAGCAGCTTAGACCTAGCGGGGAGCACAGATACGCAGTATTTT. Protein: CASSLDLAGSTDTQYF.

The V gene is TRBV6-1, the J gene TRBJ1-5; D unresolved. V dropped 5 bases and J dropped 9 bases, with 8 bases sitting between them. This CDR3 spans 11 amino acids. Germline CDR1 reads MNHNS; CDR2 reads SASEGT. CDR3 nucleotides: TGTGCCAGCAGTACAAGTGGGCCCCAGCATTTT. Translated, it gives CASSTSGPQHF.

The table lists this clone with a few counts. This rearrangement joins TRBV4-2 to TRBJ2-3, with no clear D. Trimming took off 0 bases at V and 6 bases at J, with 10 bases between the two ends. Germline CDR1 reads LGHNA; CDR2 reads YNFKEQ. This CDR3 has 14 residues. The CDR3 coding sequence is TGTGCCAGCAGCCAAGATCTGGCCCGGGATACGCAGTATTTT. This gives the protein CASSQDLARDTQYF.

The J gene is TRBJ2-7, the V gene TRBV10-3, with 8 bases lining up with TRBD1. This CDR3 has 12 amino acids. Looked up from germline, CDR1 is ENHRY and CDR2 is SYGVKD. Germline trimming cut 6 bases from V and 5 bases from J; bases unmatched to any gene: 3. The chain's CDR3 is CAISSDRDEQYF. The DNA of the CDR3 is TGTGCCATCAGCTCGGACAGGGACGAGCAGTACTTC.

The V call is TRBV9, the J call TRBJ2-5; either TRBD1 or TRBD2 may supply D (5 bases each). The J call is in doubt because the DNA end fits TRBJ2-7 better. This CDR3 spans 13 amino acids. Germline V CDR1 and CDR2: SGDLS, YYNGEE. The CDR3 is CASSVNWGSEQYF. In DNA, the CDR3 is TGTGCCAGCAGCGTAAATTGGGGGTCCGAGCAGTACTTC.

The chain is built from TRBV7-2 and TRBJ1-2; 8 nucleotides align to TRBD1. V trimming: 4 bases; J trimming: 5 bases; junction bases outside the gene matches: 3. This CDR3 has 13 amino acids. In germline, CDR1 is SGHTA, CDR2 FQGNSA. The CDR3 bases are TGTGCCAGCAGCTCGGACAGGGTTTATGGCTACACCTTC. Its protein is CASSSDRVYGYTF.

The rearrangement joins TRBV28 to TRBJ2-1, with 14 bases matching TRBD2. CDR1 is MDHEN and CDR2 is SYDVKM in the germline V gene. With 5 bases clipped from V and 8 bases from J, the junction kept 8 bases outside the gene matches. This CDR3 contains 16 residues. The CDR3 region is CASSRGTSGREDEQFF. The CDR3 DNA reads TGTGCCAGCAGTCGCGGGACTAGCGGGAGAGAGGATGAGCAGTTCTTC.

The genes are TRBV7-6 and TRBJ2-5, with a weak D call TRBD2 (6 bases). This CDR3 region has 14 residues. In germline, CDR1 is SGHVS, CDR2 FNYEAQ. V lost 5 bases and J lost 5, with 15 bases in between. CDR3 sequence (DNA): TGTGCCAGCAGCCGCATCGCAGGGAGGGAGACCCAGTACTTC. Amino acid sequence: CASSRIAGRETQYF.

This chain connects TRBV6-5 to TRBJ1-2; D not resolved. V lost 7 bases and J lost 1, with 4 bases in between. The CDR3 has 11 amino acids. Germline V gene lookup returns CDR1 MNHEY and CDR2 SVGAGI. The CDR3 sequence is CASTRNYGYTF. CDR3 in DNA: TGTGCCAGCACTCGTAACTATGGCTACACCTTC.

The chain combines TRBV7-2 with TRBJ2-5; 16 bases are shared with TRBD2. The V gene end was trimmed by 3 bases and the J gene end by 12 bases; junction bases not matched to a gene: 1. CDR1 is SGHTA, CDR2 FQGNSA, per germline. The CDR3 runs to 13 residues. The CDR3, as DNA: TGTGCCAGCAGCTTCGGGACTAGCGGGGGGGAGTACTTC. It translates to CASSFGTSGGEYF.

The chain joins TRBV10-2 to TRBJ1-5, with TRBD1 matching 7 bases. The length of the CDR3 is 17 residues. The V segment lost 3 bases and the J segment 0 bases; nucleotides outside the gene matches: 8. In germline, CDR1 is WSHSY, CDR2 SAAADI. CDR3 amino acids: CASSEVGGAYSNQPQHF. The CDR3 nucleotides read TGCGCCAGCAGTGAAGTAGGGGGCGCATATAGCAATCAGCCCCAGCATTTT.

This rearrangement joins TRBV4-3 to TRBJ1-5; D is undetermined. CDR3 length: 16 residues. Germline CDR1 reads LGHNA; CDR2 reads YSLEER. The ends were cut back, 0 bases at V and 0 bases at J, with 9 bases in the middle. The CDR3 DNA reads TGCGCCAGCAGCCAAGATTACGGATATAGCAATCAGCCCCAGCATTTT. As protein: CASSQDYGYSNQPQHF.

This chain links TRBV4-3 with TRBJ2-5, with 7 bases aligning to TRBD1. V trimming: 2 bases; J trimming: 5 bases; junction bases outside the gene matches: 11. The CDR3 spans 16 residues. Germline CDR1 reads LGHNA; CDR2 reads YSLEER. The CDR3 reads CASSQIRDSLGETQYF. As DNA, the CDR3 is TGCGCCAGCAGCCAAATCCGGGACAGCCTGGGGGAGACCCAGTACTTC.

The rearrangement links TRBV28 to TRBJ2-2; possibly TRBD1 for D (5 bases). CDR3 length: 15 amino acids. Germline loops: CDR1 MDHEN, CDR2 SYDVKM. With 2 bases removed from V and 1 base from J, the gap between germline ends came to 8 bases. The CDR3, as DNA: TGTGCCAGCAGTTTAGACGGACAGAACACCGGGGAGCTGTTTTTT. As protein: CASSLDGQNTGELFF.